This T cell receptor beta chain comes out of a study of shared clonotypes between healthy human individuals. A CD45RA-negative memory subset and a CD45RA+ naive subset were separated from the CD4+ cells. Germline CDR1 reads SGHTA; CDR2 reads FQGTGA. The CDR3 totals 13 residues. Trimming removed 5 bases at V and 4 bases at J, with 11 bases between. In the case of this clone: Its antigen is as yet unknown.

General study results and limits: Researchers sampled only blood; tissue repertoires likely differ. In a few donors, about 5% of naive CD4 clonotypes appeared in common. Non-shared clonotypes were found to have lower generation probabilities than the clonotypes that were shared by all four of the sorted-subset donors.

Here immunoSEQ multiplex PCR was the method, and the copy in TCRdb shows in-frame clones only, minus some. The sample records 2 million to 3 million clones, 93% being singletons. The material sequenced was naive CD4+ T cells from PBMCs. Subset here: CD45RA+ positively selected. The receptor's source is a man aged 18 to 35 in good health. Some clones in this sample may be carry-over from other donors' samples. This chain joins TRBV7-3 and TRBJ2-5; a weak D match, TRBD1 (6 bases). CDR3: CASSLDSLETQYF. As DNA, the CDR3 is TGTGCCAGCAGCCTGGACAGCCTAGAGACCCAGTACTTC.